These 26 T cell receptor beta chains originate from one sample sequenced in a study of identical twins. TCRdb re-called the 5' RACE reads through MiXCR, storing one row per CDR3 protein. The top ten hold around 0.48% of the sample, which has approximately 550,000 distinct CDR3 sequences, around 24% seen once. This sample was also put to use in a study of yellow fever vaccine responses in identical twins.

The sequencing sample was made of CD4+ T cells sorted from blood. Receptors were obtained from a woman in her late teens or twenties in good health.

In its sample, this clonotype was seen a few times. This chain uses TRBV20-1 with TRBJ2-5; 10 nucleotides match TRBD2. CDR1 is DFQATT, CDR2 SNEGSKA, per germline (reference sequence). V lost 6 bases, J lost 4 bases, and 8 bases stayed unmatched. The CDR3 contains 14 residues. The CDR3 spells CSATGLAVLETQYF. In DNA form, the CDR3 reads TGCAGTGCCACCGGACTAGCGGTACTAGAGACCCAGTACTTC.

The chain combines TRBV20-1 with TRBJ2-1; TRBD2 agrees at 7 bases. The germline gives CDR1 DFQATT, CDR2 SNEGSKA (reference sequence). The ends lost 4 bases at V and 6 bases at J; junction bases unmatched: 3. This CDR3 has 12 residues. The CDR3 here is CSAILASNEQFF. The CDR3 DNA reads TGCAGTGCTATACTAGCGAGCAATGAGCAGTTCTTC.

The chain recombines TRBV10-3 with TRBJ1-2, with a possible D match to TRBD1 (5 bases). Trimming shortened V by 6 bases and J by 0 bases, and 17 bases separated the two germline ends. In germline, CDR1 is ENHRY, CDR2 SYGVKD. CDR3 size: 16 residues. CDR3 bases: TGTGCCATCAGCGTCCGGGACGGGGCGCCTAACTATGGCTACACCTTC. This codes for CAISVRDGAPNYGYTF.

The rearrangement links TRBV25-1 to TRBJ2-2, with D tentatively TRBD1 (5 bases). With 10 bases removed from V and 5 bases from J, the gap between germline ends came to 17 bases. CDR3 length: 14 amino acids. Germline V gene data show CDR1 as MGHDK and CDR2 as SYGVNS. The CDR3 nucleotides are TGTGCCACCCTCCCCCCAGGGCTAACCGGGGAGCTGTTTTTT. It encodes CATLPPGLTGELFF.

The genes are TRBV19 and TRBJ2-2; D uncertain. Germline lookup yields CDR1 LNHDA and CDR2 SQIVND (reference sequence). The CDR3 contains 15 residues. V was cut by 1 base and J by 4 bases, with 10 bases left in between. CDR3 nucleotides: TGTGCCAGTAGTATAGCCGGAGACACCACCGGGGAGCTGTTTTTT. Translated: CASSIAGDTTGELFF.

In its sample, this clonotype was seen a few times. The rearrangement links TRBV18 to TRBJ2-3; D is unclear. The CDR3 is made up of 15 amino acids. Germline CDR1 and CDR2: KGHSH and LQKENI. V lost 2 bases and J 2 bases, leaving 11 bases between the germline ends. Written as DNA, the CDR3 is TGTGCCAGCTCACCAGAGACACTGCCCACAGATACGCAGTATTTT. Amino acids: CASSPETLPTDTQYF. Complete variable domain (other parts from reference TRBV18 and TRBJ2-3): NAGVMQNPRHLVRRRGQEARLRCSPMKGHSHVYWYRQLPEEGLKFMVYLQKENIIDESGMPKERFSAEFPKEGPSILRIQQVVRGDSAAYFCASSPETLPTDTQYFGPGTRLTVL.

The DNA of the CDR3 is TGCAGTGCTAGAGATGGGGGCCGGACAGATACGCAGTATTTT. This sequence encodes CSARDGGRTDTQYF. The gene calls are TRBV20-1 and TRBJ2-3; tentative D call: TRBD1 (6 bases). The germline V gene encodes CDR1 DFQATT and CDR2 SNEGSKA (reference sequence). The V and J ends lost 0 bases and 3 bases respectively, with 10 bases between them. There are 14 residues in the CDR3.

The chain uses TRBV18 and TRBJ1-1; 9 bases agree with TRBD1. CDR3 size: 15 residues. Germline V CDR1 and CDR2: KGHSH, LQKENI. The trim removed 4 bases at V and 2 bases at J, leaving 5 bases unmatched. The CDR3 DNA sequence: TGTGCCAGCTCACTGGACAGGGGAGGAAACACTGAAGCTTTCTTT. Residues: CASSLDRGGNTEAFF.

The rearrangement joins TRBV19 to TRBJ2-3; the D gene could be TRBD1 or TRBD2 (5 bases each). The ends were cut back, 7 bases at V and 2 bases at J, with 19 bases in the middle. The CDR3 spans 16 residues. The germline V gene has CDR1 LNHDA and CDR2 SQIVND (reference sequence). DNA for the CDR3: TGTGCCAGTACCCCTCGGGACGGACGTTACACAGATACGCAGTATTTT. Translated: CASTPRDGRYTDTQYF. Together with reference TRBV19 and TRBJ2-3, the CDR3 gives the full variable domain: DGGITQSPKYLFRKEGQNVTLSCEQNLNHDAMYWYRQDPGQGLRLIYYSQIVNDFQKGDIAEGYSVSREKKESFPLTVTSAQKNPTAFYLCASTPRDGRYTDTQYFGPGTRLTVL.

A note on this clonotype: This may stem from a read error, because a much larger clone lies one nucleotide away. This CDR3 is CSASVTGTSGSIFYEQYF. CDR3 DNA: TGCAGTGCTAGCGTCACCGGGACTAGCGGGAGTATCTTCTACGAGCAGTACTTC. The rearrangement joins TRBV20-1 to TRBJ2-7, with TRBD2 matching over 14 bases. The CDR3 totals 18 residues. From germline, CDR1 is DFQATT and CDR2 SNEGSKA (reference sequence). With 3 bases clipped from V and 3 bases from J, the junction kept 13 bases outside the gene matches.

This rearrangement joins TRBV10-3 to TRBJ2-5; D gene ambiguous. Trimming pared 3 bases from V and 1 base from J, leaving 9 bases between. The CDR3 runs 14 residues. Germline loops: CDR1 ENHRY, CDR2 SYGVKD. This CDR3 is CAISDVGSQETQYF. As DNA, the CDR3 is TGTGCCATCAGTGATGTGGGTAGCCAAGAGACCCAGTACTTC.

The chain couples TRBV4-1 to TRBJ1-2; tentative D call: TRBD1 (6 bases). The V end lost 1 base, the J end lost 1 base, and 19 bases lay between the germline ends. Germline CDR1 reads MGHRA; CDR2 reads YSYEKL. The CDR3 has 18 residues. CDR3 nucleotide sequence: TGCGCCAGCAGCCAAGGGCTTGGACAGACTTCCTTTAACTATGGCTACACCTTC. It yields the protein CASSQGLGQTSFNYGYTF.

This chain joins TRBV14 and TRBJ2-1, with 7 bases matching TRBD2. V shed 3 bases, J shed 2 bases, and the junction held 4 bases outside the gene matches. This CDR3 region has 15 residues. The germline V gene encodes CDR1 SGHDN and CDR2 FVKESK. The CDR3 spells CASSHPSGTYNEQFF. In DNA, the CDR3 is TGTGCCAGCAGCCATCCTAGCGGCACCTACAATGAGCAGTTCTTC.

This sequence joins TRBV4-1 and TRBJ2-1; D perhaps matches TRBD1 (5 bases). V lost 0 bases and J 6 bases, leaving 12 bases between the germline ends. CDR1 is MGHRA, CDR2 YSYEKL, per germline. This CDR3 has 15 residues. CDR3 nucleotide sequence: TGCGCCAGCAGCCAAGAGATGAAGGGGCGCAATGAGCAGTTCTTC. It encodes CASSQEMKGRNEQFF.

This clonotype came up a few times. This chain joins TRBV10-3 and TRBJ2-4; 10 bases are a match to TRBD2. The CDR3 runs to 17 residues. J was trimmed by 2 bases and V by 2 bases; bases with no gene match: 6. From germline, CDR1 is ENHRY and CDR2 SYGVKD. This CDR3 reads CAISERAGGPPKNIQYF. The CDR3 coding sequence is TGTGCCATCAGTGAGCGAGCGGGAGGGCCTCCCAAAAACATTCAGTACTTC.

The CDR3 DNA is TGCGCCAGCAGCCCTGAGCTAGCGGCGAATGAGCAGTTCTTC. Protein: CASSPELAANEQFF. J is TRBJ2-1 and V is TRBV5-1; 7 nucleotides align to TRBD2. The CDR3 contains 14 residues. Germline V lookup: CDR1 SGHRS, CDR2 YFSETQ. Trimming cost V 4 bases and J 7 bases; bases outside gene matches: 8.

J is TRBJ2-2 and V is TRBV27; TRBD2 aligns across 9 bases. This CDR3 contains 15 residues. V dropped 6 bases and J dropped 2; count of bases not matched to a gene: 4. Germline V lookup: CDR1 MNHEY, CDR2 SMNVEV (reference sequence). CDR3 coding DNA: TGTGCCAGCAGCCGACTAGCGGTTAACACCGGGGAGCTGTTTTTT. This gives the protein CASSRLAVNTGELFF.

The rearrangement links TRBV7-6 to TRBJ2-7; possibly TRBD1 for D (6 bases). Germline values: CDR1 SGHVS, CDR2 FNYEAQ. CDR3 length equals 15 residues. The V end lost 2 bases, the J end lost 0 bases, and 11 bases lay between the germline ends. CDR3 residues: CASSLPQGDSYEQYF. CDR3 in DNA: TGTGCCAGCAGCTTACCACAGGGCGACTCCTACGAGCAGTACTTC.

This clonotype was observed a handful of times. This chain uses TRBV2 with TRBJ2-7; D is possibly TRBD2 (5 bases). The CDR3 totals 14 residues. V was pared by 6 bases and J by 0 bases, with 12 bases between. Germline V CDR1 and CDR2: SNHLY, FYNNEI. CDR3 sequence (DNA): TGTGCCAGCAGCGACCCCGGGATCTCCTACGAGCAGTACTTC. This encodes CASSDPGISYEQYF.

The chain carries TRBV7-8 and TRBJ2-3; the D call may be TRBD1 or TRBD2 (6 bases each). Germline CDR1 SGHVS, CDR2 FQNEAQ. Trimming left V 0 bases short and J 4 bases short, with 17 bases between. The CDR3 runs to 17 residues. Here the CDR3 reads CASSLAGYSRGADTQYF. CDR3 bases: TGTGCCAGCAGCTTAGCGGGGTACAGTAGGGGGGCAGATACGCAGTATTTT.

This clonotype was seen many times. The CDR3 is CASSGDGYYLGETQYF. The CDR3 DNA reads as TGCGCCAGCAGCGGAGATGGTTACTACCTTGGAGAGACCCAGTACTTC. The rearrangement links TRBV4-1 to TRBJ2-5, with D unresolved. CDR1 is MGHRA, CDR2 YSYEKL, per germline. The CDR3 sequence is 16 residues long. Trimming took off 5 bases at V and 4 bases at J, with 20 bases between the two ends.

The rearrangement joins TRBV12-3 or TRBV12-4 to TRBJ2-5; a possible D gene is TRBD1 (6 bases). There are 15 residues in the CDR3. V lost 6 bases and J 5 bases, leaving 19 bases between the germline ends. The DNA for the CDR3 is TGTGCCAGCAGCCGGACAGTTGGGTCTTGGGAGACCCAGTACTTC. This translates into CASSRTVGSWETQYF.

The chain couples TRBV11-2 to TRBJ1-2, with TRBD1 identical over 9 bases. With V trimmed by 5 bases and J by 6 bases, 7 bases remained unmatched. The CDR3 has 14 amino acids. The germline V gene has CDR1 SGHAT and CDR2 FQNNGV. The CDR3 protein is CASSEGTGRHGYTF. Here the CDR3 DNA reads TGTGCCAGCAGCGAAGGGACAGGGCGACATGGCTACACCTTC.

The J gene is TRBJ2-2, the V gene TRBV5-1; D is possibly TRBD1 (5 bases). Germline V gene data show CDR1 as SGHRS and CDR2 as YFSETQ. Trimming took 6 bases from V and 1 from J, leaving 10 bases between them. CDR3 size: 14 residues. CDR3 region: CASKGSLNTGELFF. The CDR3 region has the DNA TGCGCCAGCAAGGGGTCACTGAACACCGGGGAGCTGTTTTTT.

This clonotype turned up a few times. The J gene is TRBJ1-2, the V gene TRBV27; D is ambiguous. Trimming took 8 bases from V and 3 from J, leaving 13 bases between them. Per the germline V gene, CDR1 is MNHEY and CDR2 is SMNVEV (reference sequence). This CDR3 contains 13 residues. CDR3 sequence (DNA): TGTGCCAGCGGACGCGGCGCCGACTATGGCTACACCTTC. Its protein is CASGRGADYGYTF.

Many counts were recorded for this clonotype. The gene calls are TRBV4-1 and TRBJ2-3; D is ambiguous. With 0 bases removed from V and 1 base from J, the gap between germline ends came to 8 bases. Germline lookup yields CDR1 MGHRA and CDR2 YSYEKL. This CDR3 is 15 amino acids long. The CDR3 DNA sequence: TGCGCCAGCAGCCAAGAAGACTCGGGCACAGATACGCAGTATTTT. Protein sequence: CASSQEDSGTDTQYF.